Here is one TCR beta chain with its context. Its antigen is not known. Specified time point: inflamed ileum from the surgical specimen. The length of the CDR3 is 16 residues. The germline gives CDR1 SGHAT, CDR2 FQNNGV. Unmatched junction bases numbered 10, after V lost 4 bases and J lost 4 bases. TCRdb's table, derived via immunoSEQ multiplex PCR, lists solely in-frame clones and lacks some. This table has approximately 15,000 clones, roughly three quarters appearing once. This sample is drawn from a study of T cell repertoires in ileal Crohn's disease. In the study overall: From the surgical specimen's inflamed ileum, biopsies were taken as M0.

Study-wide results and limits: Clonality above 26.8% at surgery always came with endoscopic recurrence.

Sequenced input: ileal tissue. This clonotype was obtained from an adult with Crohn's disease. This chain links TRBV11-2 with TRBJ2-3; TRBD2 matches at 8 bases. The CDR3 here is CASSSIGGASADTQYF. The DNA for the CDR3 is TGTGCCAGCAGCTCGATCGGGGGGGCCTCGGCAGATACGCAGTATTTT.